This is a list of T cell receptor beta chains from one sample in a study of cytomegalovirus exposure and HLA in healthy donors. Clones were sequenced by immunoSEQ multiplex PCR, and TCRdb holds only the in-frame ones, with some missing. The sample contains around 75,000 clones, around 78% of which appear only once. The sequenced material came from PBMCs. The source is a man between 40 and 49 years old in good health and CMV-seronegative. CDR3s include the opening cysteine and the closing phenylalanine or tryptophan. The D gene is left open where the match is weak.

NA,TRBV27,TRBJ1-2,CASSPTDLYGYTF
NA,TRBV2,TRBJ2-5,CASSAGEETQYF
NA,TRBV7-8,TRBJ1-1,CASSLGNSEAFF
TRBD1,TRBV11-2,TRBJ2-7,CASSDPGQGSYEQYF
NA,TRBV7-3,TRBJ1-1,CASSLTAGGYNTEAFF
NA,TRBV6-5,TRBJ1-1,CASSREGLNTEAFF
NA,TRBV30,TRBJ1-1,CAWSDRPGHLRAEAFF
NA,TRBV5-1,TRBJ1-4,CASGQEVNEKLFF
TRBD2,TRBV12-5,TRBJ2-3,CASGLGTSHPDTQYF
NA,TRBV19,TRBJ1-1,CASGQRNTEAFF
TRBD1,TRBV9,TRBJ2-1,CASSVVGQGAEQFF
NA,TRBV7-7,TRBJ2-2,CASSSTGRGSELFF
NA,TRBV4-3,TRBJ1-2,CASSQGQTGFGYTF
NA,TRBV15,TRBJ1-5,CATSRDRGGRVGQPQHF
NA,TRBV18,TRBJ2-7,CASSRLSTYEQYF
NA,TRBV30,TRBJ1-5,CAWSVATGIQPQHF
TRBD1,TRBV7-2,TRBJ2-3,CASSFAGTATQYF
NA,TRBV18,TRBJ1-5,CASSPNSDNQPQHF
TRBD1,TRBV5-1,TRBJ1-2,CASRVLGDRGDRKYGYGYTF
TRBD1,TRBV6-6,TRBJ2-7,CASRERQGAWEQYF
NA,TRBV11-1,TRBJ2-7,CASSFDGSGEQYF
TRBD1,TRBV30,TRBJ1-1,CAWSPGTDLRDFF